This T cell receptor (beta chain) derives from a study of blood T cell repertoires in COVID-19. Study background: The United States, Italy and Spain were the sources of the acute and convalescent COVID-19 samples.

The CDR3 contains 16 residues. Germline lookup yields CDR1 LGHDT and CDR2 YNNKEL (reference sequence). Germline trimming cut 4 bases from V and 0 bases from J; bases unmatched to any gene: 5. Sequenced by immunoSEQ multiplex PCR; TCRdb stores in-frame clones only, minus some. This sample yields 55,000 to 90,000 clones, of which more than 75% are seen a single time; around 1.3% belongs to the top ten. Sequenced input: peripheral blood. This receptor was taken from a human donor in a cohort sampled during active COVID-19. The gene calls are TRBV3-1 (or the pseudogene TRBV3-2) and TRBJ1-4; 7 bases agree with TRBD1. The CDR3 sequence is CASSPRQGATNEKLFF. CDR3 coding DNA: TGTGCCAGCAGCCCTCGACAGGGTGCAACTAATGAAAAACTGTTTTTT.